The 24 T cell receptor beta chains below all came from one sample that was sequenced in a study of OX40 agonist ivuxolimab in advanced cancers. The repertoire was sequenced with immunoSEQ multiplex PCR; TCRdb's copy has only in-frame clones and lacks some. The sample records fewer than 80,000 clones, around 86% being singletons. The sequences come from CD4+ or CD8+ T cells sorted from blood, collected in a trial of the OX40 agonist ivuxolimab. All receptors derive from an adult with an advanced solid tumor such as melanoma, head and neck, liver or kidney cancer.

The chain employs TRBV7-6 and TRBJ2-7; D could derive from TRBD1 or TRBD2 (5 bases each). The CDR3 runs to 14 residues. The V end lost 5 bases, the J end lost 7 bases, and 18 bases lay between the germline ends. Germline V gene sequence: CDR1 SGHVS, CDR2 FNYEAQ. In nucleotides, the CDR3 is TGTGCCAGCAGCCAAGGGGCCAACCGGGGTGAGCAGTACTTC. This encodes CASSQGANRGEQYF.

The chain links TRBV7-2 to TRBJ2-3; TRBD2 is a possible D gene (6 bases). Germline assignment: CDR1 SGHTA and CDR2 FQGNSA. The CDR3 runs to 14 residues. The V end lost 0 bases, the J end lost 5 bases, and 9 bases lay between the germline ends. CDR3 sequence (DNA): TGTGCCAGCAGCTTAGCAATCGGGGGAGATACGCAGTATTTT. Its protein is CASSLAIGGDTQYF.

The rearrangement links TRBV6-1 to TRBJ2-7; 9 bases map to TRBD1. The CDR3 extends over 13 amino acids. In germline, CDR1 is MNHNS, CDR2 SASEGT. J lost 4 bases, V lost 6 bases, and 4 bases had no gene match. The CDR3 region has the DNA TGTGCCAGCAGACCGGGACAGGGTTACGAGCAGTACTTC. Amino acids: CASRPGQGYEQYF.

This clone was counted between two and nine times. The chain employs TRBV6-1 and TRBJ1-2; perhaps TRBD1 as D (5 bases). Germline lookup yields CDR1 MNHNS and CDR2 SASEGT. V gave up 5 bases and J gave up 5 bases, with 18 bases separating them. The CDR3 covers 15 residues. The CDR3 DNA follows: TGTGCCAGCAGTCAGCCGGAGGGGCGCGGGTATGGCTACACCTTC. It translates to CASSQPEGRGYGYTF.

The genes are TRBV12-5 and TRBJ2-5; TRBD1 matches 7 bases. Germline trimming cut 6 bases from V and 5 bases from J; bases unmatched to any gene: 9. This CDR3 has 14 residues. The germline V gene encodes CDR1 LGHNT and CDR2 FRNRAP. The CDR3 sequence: CASGTHARGETQYF. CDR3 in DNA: TGTGCTAGTGGCACGCATGCCAGGGGGGAGACCCAGTACTTC.

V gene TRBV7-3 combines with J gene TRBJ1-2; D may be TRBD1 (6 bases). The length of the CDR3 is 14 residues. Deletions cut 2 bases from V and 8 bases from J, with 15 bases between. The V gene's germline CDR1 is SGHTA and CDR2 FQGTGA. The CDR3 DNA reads TGTGCCAGCAGCTTATCTGGGACACCAAACGGCTACACCTTC. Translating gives CASSLSGTPNGYTF.

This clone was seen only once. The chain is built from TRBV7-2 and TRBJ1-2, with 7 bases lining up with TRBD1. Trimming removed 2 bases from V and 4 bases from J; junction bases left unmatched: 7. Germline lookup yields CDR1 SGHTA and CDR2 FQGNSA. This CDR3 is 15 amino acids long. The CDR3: CASSLQTGNLYGYTF. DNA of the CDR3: TGTGCCAGCAGCTTACAGACAGGGAACCTCTATGGCTACACCTTC.

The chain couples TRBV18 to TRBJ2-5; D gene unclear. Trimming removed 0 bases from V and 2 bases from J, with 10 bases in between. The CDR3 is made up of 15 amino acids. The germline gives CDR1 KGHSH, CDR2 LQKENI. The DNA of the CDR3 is TGTGCCAGCTCACCACCGATGCAACAGCAAGAGACCCAGTACTTC. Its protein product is CASSPPMQQQETQYF. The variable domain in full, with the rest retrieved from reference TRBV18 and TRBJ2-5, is NAGVMQNPRHLVRRRGQEARLRCSPMKGHSHVYWYRQLPEEGLKFMVYLQKENIIDESGMPKERFSAEFPKEGPSILRIQQVVRGDSAAYFCASSPPMQQQETQYFGPGTRLLVL.

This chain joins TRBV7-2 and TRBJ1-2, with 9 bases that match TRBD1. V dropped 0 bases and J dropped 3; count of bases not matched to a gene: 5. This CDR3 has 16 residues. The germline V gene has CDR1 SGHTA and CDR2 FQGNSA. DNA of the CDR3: TGTGCCAGCAGCTTAGCGAGGGGACAGGGCCACTATGGCTACACCTTC. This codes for CASSLARGQGHYGYTF.

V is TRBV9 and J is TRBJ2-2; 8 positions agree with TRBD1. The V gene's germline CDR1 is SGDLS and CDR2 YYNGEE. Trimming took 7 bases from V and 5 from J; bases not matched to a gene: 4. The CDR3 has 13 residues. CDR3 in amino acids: CASRDRRTGELFF. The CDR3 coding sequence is TGTGCCAGCCGGGACAGGAGGACCGGGGAGCTGTTTTTT. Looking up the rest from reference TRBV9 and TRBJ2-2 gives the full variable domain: DSGVTQTPKHLITATGQRVTLRCSPRSGDLSVYWYQQSLDQGLQFLIQYYNGEERAKGNILERFSAQQFPDLHSELNLSSLELGDSALYFCASRDRRTGELFFGEGSRLTVL.

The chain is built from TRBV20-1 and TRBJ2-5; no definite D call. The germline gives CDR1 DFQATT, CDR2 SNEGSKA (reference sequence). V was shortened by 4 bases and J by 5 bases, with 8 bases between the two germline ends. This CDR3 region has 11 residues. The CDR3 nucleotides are TGCAGTGCTATATCCTCGGAGACCCAGTACTTC. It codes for CSAISSETQYF.

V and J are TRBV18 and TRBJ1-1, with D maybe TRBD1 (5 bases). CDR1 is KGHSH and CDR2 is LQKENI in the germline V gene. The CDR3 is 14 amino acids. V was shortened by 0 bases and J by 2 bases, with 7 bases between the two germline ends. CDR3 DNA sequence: TGTGCCAGCTCACCACCGGGACTTAACACTGAAGCTTTCTTT. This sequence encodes CASSPPGLNTEAFF.

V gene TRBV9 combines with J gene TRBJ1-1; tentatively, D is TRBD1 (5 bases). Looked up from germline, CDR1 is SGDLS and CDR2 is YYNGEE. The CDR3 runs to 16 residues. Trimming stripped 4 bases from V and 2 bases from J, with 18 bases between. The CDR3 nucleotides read TGTGCCAGCAGCCTGGTTGGGGCCCTACCAAACACTGAAGCTTTCTTT. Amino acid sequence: CASSLVGALPNTEAFF.

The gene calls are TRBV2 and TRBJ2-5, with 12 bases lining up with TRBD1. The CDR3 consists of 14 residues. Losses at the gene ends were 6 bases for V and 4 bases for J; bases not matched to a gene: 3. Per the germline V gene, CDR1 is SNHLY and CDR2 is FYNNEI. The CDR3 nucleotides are TGTGCCAGCAGGGGGACAGGGGGCAGAGAGACCCAGTACTTC. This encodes CASRGTGGRETQYF.

CDR3 sequence: CASSSRGGLNEQFF. The CDR3 bases are TGTGCCAGCAGTTCTCGGGGGGGCCTGAATGAGCAGTTCTTC. The chain joins TRBV7-6 to TRBJ2-1, with TRBD2 matching 8 bases. The CDR3 sequence is 14 residues long. Germline assignment: CDR1 SGHVS and CDR2 FNYEAQ. V shed 6 bases and J 7 bases; nucleotides not matched to a gene: 8.

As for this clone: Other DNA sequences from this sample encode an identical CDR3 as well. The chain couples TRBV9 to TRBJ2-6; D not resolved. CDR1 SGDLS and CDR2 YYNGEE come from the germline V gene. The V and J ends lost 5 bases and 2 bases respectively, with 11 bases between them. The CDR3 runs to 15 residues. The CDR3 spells CASSPSGTGANVLTF. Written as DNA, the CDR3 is TGTGCCAGCAGTCCCTCGGGTACTGGGGCCAACGTCCTGACTTTC.

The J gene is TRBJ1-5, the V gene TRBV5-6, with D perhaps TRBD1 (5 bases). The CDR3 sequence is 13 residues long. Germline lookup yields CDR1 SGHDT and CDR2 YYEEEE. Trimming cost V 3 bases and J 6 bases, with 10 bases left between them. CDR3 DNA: TGTGCCAGCAGCTGGGGGGTGGGTCAGCCCCAGCATTTT. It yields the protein CASSWGVGQPQHF.

CDR3 amino acids: CATSRAPSGSYNEQFF. The DNA of the CDR3 is TGTGCCACCAGCAGAGCACCTAGCGGCTCCTACAATGAGCAGTTCTTC. The chain uses TRBV15 and TRBJ2-1, with 7 bases identical to TRBD2. CDR3 size: 16 residues. CDR1 is LNHNV, CDR2 YYDKDF, per germline (reference sequence). The V segment lost 1 base and the J segment 0 bases; nucleotides outside the gene matches: 3.

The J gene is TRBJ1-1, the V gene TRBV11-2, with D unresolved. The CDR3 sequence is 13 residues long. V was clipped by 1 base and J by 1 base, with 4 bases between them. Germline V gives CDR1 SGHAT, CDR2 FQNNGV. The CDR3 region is CASSLVRNTEAFF. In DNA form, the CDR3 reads TGTGCCAGCAGCTTAGTCCGGAACACTGAAGCTTTCTTT.

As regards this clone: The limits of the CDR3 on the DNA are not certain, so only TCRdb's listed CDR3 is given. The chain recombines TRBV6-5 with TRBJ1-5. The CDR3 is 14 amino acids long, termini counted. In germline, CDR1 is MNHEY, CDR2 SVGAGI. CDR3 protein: CASSFGAGNQPQHF.

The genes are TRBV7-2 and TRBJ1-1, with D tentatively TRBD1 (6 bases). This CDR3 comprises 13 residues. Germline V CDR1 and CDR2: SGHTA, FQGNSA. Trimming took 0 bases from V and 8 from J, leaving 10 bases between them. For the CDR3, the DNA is TGTGCCAGCAGCTTAGCTGGGACAAGAGAAGCTTTCTTT. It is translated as CASSLAGTREAFF.

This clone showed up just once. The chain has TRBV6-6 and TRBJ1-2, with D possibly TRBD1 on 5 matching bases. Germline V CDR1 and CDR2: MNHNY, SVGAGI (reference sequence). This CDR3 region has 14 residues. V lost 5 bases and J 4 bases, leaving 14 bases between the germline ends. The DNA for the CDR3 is TGTGCCAGCAGTCCTTCGGGTCAGGGCTATGGCTACACCTTC. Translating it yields CASSPSGQGYGYTF.

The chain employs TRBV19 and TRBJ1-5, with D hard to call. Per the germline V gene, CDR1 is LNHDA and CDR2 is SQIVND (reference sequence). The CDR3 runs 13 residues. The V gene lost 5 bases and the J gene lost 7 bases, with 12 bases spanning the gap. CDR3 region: CASSPTPEQPQHF. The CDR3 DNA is TGTGCCAGTAGTCCGACTCCAGAACAGCCCCAGCATTTT. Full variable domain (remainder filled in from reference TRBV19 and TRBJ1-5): DGGITQSPKYLFRKEGQNVTLSCEQNLNHDAMYWYRQDPGQGLRLIYYSQIVNDFQKGDIAEGYSVSREKKESFPLTVTSAQKNPTAFYLCASSPTPEQPQHFGDGTRLSIL.

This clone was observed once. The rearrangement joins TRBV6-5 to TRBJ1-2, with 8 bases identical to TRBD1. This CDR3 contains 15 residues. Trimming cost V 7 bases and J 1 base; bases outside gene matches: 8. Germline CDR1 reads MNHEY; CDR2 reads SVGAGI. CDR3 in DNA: TGTGCCAGCAATGTCCCAGGGGGCGATAACTATGGCTACACCTTC. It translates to CASNVPGGDNYGYTF.